This TCR beta chain is drawn from a study of beta chain features in type 1 diabetes. Study results and caveats: Moderate but significant shortening of TCRB CDR3s was recorded in all four CD4+ subsets from Type 1 diabetes patients.

Expressed TCRB transcripts were sequenced because the isolated RNA had all been reverse transcribed beforehand. An average of approximately 4 million reads was obtained for naive, central memory and regulatory T cell samples. Clones were sequenced by immunoSEQ multiplex PCR, and TCRdb holds only the in-frame ones, with some missing. The sample yields about 400,000 clones, roughly 12% seen once. Germline CDR1 reads SGHDT; CDR2 reads YYEEEE. Trimming took 2 bases from V and 5 from J; bases not matched to a gene: 9. The CDR3 runs 15 residues. Comments on this clone: The antigen remains unidentified.

The rearrangement uses TRBV5-6 and TRBJ2-5; TRBD2 aligns across 7 bases. This receptor was obtained from a man younger than 35 in good health. Sequencing was done on a sample of naive CD4+ T cells from blood. This chain's CDR3 is CASSFLAVGGETQYF. The CDR3 nucleotides read TGTGCCAGCAGCTTCCTAGCGGTCGGAGGGGAGACCCAGTACTTC.